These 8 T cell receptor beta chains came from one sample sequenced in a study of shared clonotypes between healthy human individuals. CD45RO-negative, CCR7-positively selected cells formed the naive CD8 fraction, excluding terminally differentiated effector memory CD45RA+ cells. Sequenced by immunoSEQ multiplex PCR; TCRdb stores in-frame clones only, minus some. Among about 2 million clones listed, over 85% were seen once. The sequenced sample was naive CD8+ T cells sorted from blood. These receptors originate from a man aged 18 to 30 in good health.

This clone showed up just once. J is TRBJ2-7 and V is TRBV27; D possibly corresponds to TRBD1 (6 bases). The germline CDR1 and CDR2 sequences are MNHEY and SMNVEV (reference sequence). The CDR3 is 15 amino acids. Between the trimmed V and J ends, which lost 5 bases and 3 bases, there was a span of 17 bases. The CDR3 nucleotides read TGTGCCAGCAGTCCGACCCCGACAGGCGGCTACGAGCAGTACTTC. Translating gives CASSPTPTGGYEQYF.

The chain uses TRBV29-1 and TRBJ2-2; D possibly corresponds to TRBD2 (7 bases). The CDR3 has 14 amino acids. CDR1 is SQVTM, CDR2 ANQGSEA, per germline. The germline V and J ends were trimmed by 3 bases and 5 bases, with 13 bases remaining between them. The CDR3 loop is CSVDRGGSTGELFF. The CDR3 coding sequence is TGCAGCGTTGACAGGGGCGGGAGTACCGGGGAGCTGTTTTTT.

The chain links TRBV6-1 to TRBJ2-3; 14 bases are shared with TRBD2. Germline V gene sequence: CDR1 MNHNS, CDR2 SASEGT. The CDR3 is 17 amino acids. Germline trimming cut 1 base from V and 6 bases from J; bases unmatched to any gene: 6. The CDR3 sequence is CASSEGLAGGLADTQYF. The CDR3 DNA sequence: TGTGCCAGCAGTGAAGGACTAGCGGGAGGGCTCGCGGATACGCAGTATTTT.

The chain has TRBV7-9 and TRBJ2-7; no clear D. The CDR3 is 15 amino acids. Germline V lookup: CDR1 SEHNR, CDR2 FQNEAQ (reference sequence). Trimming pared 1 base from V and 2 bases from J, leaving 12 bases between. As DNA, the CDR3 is TGTGCCAGCAGCTTAGAGGGCAGATTGCCCTACGAGCAGTACTTC. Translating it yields CASSLEGRLPYEQYF. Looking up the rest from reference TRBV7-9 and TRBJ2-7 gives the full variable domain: DTGVSQNPRHKITKRGQNVTFRCDPISEHNRLYWYRQTLGQGPEFLTYFQNEAQLEKSRLLSDRFSAERPKGSFSTLEIQRTEQGDSAMYLCASSLEGRLPYEQYFGPGTRLTVT.

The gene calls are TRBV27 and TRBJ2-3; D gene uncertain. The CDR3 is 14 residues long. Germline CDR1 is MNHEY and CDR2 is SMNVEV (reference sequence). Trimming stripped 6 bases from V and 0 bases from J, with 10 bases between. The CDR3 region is CASSKTASTDTQYF. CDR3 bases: TGTGCCAGCAGCAAGACGGCTAGCACAGATACGCAGTATTTT.

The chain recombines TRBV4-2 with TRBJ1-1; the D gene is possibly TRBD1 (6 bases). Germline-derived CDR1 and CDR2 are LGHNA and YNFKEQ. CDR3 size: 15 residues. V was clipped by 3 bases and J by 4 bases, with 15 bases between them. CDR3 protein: CASSQRTDLLTEAFF. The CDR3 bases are TGTGCCAGCAGCCAGAGGACAGATCTACTCACTGAAGCTTTCTTT.

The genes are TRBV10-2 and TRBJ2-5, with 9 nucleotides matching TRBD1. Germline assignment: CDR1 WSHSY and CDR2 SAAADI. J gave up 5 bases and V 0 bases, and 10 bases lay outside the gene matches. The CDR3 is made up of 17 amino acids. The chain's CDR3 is CASSESRDRAGAETQYF. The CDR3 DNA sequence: TGCGCCAGCAGTGAGTCACGGGACAGGGCGGGTGCGGAGACCCAGTACTTC.

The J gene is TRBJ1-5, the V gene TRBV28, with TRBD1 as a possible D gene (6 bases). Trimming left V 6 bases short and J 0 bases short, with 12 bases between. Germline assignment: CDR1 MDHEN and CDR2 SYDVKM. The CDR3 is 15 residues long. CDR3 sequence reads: CASSTTGNSNQPQHF. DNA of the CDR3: TGTGCCAGCAGCACAACAGGGAATAGCAATCAGCCCCAGCATTTT.